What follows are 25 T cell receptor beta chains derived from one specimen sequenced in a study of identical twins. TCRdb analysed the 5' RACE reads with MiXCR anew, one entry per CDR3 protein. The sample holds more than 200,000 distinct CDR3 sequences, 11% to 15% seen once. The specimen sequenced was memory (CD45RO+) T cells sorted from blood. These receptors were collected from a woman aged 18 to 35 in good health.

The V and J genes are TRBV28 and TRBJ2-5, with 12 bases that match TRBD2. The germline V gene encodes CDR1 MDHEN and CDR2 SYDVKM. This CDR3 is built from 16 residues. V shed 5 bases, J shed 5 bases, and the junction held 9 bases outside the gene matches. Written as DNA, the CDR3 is TGTGCCAGCAGTCCTAGACTAGCGGGGGTTAAGGAGACCCAGTACTTC. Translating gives CASSPRLAGVKETQYF. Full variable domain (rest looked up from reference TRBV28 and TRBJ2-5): DVKVTQSSRYLVKRTGEKVFLECVQDMDHENMFWYRQDPGLGLRLIYFSYDVKMKEKGDIPEGYSVSREKKERFSLILESASTNQTSMYLCASSPRLAGVKETQYFGPGTRLLVL.

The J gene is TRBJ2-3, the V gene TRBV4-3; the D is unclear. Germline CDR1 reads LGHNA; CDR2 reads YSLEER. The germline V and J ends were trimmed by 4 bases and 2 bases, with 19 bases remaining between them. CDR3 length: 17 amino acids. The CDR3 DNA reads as TGCGCCAGCAGCCCAGGTGTTGGCAGGAGATACACAGATACGCAGTATTTT. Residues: CASSPGVGRRYTDTQYF.

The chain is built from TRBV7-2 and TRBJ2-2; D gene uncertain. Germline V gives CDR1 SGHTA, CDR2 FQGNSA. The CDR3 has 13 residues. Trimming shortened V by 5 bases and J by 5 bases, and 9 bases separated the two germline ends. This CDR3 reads CASSPQDTGELFF. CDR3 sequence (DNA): TGTGCCAGCAGCCCGCAAGATACCGGGGAGCTGTTTTTT.

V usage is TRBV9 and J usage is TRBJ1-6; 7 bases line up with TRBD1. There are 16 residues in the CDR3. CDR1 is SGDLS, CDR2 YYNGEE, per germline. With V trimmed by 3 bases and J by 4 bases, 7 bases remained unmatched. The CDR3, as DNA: TGTGCCAGCAGCGGCCACAGGGGAGAGTATAATTCACCCCTCCACTTT. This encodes CASSGHRGEYNSPLHF.

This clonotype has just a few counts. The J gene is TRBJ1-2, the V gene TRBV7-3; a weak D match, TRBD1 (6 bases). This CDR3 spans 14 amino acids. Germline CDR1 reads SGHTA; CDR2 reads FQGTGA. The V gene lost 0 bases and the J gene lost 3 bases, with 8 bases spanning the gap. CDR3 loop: CASSLTPGDYGYTF. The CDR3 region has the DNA TGTGCCAGCAGCTTAACTCCAGGGGACTATGGCTACACCTTC. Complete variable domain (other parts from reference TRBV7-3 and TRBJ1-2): GAGVSQTPSNKVTEKGKYVELRCDPISGHTALYWYRQSLGQGPEFLIYFQGTGAADDSGLPNDRFFAVRPEGSVSTLKIQRTERGDSAVYLCASSLTPGDYGYTFGSGTRLTVV.

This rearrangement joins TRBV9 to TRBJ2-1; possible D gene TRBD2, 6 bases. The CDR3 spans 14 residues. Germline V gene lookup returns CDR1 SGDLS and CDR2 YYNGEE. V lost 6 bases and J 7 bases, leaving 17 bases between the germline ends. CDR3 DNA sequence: TGTGCCAGCACGCGGGACCCTTCGGGGAATGAGCAGTTCTTC. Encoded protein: CASTRDPSGNEQFF.

CDR3 nucleotides: TGTGCCAGCAGCGTTGGGATGACGGGGACCCAGTACTTC. This gives the protein CASSVGMTGTQYF. V gene TRBV25-1 combines with J gene TRBJ2-5; D gene unclear. V was shortened by 6 bases and J by 7 bases, with 15 bases between the two germline ends. The germline CDR1 and CDR2 sequences are MGHDK and SYGVNS. The length of the CDR3 is 13 residues.

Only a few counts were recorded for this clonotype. The chain's CDR3 is CASRTGGGPGNTIYF. In DNA form, the CDR3 reads TGTGCCAGCAGGACAGGGGGCGGCCCTGGAAACACCATATATTTT. The V gene is TRBV6-1, the J gene TRBJ1-3, with TRBD1 matching over 10 bases. The CDR3 contains 15 residues. Losses at the gene ends were 6 bases for V and 2 bases for J; bases not matched to a gene: 4. CDR1 and CDR2 from the germline V gene are MNHNS and SASEGT.

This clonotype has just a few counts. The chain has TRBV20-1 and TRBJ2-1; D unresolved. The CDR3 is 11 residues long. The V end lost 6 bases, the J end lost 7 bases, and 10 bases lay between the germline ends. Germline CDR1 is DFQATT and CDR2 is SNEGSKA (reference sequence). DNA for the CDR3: TGCAGTGCAAAAATACTGAATGAGCAGTTCTTC. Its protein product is CSAKILNEQFF.

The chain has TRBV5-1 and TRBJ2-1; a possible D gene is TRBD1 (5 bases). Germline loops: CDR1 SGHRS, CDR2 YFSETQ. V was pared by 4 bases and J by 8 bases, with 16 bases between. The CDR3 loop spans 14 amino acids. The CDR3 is CASSGTGPPDEQFF. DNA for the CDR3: TGCGCCAGCAGCGGAACAGGCCCACCAGATGAGCAGTTCTTC.

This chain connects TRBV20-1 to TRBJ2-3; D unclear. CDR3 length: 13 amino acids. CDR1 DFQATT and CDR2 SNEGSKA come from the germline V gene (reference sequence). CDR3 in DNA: TGCACCCCCGCCCCTAGTGGCACAGATACGCAGTATTTT. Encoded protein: CTPAPSGTDTQYF.

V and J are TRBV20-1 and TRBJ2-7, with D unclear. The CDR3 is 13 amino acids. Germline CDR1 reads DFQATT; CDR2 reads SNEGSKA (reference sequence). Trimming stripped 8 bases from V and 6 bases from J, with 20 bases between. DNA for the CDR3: TGCAGTACCAGAATAGACACGATGGGCGAGCAGTACTTC. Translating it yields CSTRIDTMGEQYF.

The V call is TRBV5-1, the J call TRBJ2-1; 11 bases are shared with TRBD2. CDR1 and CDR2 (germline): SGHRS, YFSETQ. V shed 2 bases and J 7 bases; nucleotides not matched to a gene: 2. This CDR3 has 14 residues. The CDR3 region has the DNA TGCGCCAGCAGCTTCCTAGCGGGAGGAAATGAGCAGTTCTTC. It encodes CASSFLAGGNEQFF.

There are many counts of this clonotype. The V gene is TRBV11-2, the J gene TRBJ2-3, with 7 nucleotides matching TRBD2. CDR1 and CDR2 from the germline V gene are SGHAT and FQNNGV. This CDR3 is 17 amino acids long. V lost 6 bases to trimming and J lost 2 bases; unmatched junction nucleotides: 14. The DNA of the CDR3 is TGTGCCAGCAGGCCCAGCCGTGTCGGGGGGATCACAGATACGCAGTATTTT. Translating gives CASRPSRVGGITDTQYF.

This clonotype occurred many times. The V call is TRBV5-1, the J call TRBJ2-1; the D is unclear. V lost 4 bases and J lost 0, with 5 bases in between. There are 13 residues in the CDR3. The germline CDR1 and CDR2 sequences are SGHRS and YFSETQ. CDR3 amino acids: CASSPDSYNEQFF. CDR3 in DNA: TGCGCCAGCAGCCCTGACTCCTACAATGAGCAGTTCTTC. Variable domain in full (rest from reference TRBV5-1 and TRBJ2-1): KAGVTQTPRYLIKTRGQQVTLSCSPISGHRSVSWYQQTPGQGLQFLFEYFSETQRNKGNFPGRFSGRQFSNSRSEMNVSTLELGDSALYLCASSPDSYNEQFFGPGTRLTVL.

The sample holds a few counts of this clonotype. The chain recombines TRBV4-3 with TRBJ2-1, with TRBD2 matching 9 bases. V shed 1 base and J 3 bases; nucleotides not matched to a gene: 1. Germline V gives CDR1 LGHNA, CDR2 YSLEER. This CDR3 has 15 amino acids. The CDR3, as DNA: TGCGCCAGCAGCCAAGGACTAGCGGACTACAATGAGCAGTTCTTC. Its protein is CASSQGLADYNEQFF.

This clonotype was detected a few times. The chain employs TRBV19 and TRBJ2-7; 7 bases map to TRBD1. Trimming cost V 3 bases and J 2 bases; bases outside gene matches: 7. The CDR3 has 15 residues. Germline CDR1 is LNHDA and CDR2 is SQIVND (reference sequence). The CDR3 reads CASSISGGSPYEQYF. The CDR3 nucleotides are TGTGCCAGTAGTATCTCAGGGGGATCCCCCTACGAGCAGTACTTC.

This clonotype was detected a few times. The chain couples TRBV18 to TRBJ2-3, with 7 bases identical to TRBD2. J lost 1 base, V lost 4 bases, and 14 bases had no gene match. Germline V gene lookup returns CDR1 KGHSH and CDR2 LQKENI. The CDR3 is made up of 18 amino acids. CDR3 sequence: CASSRSASVRGGTDTQYF. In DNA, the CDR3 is TGTGCCAGCTCACGGAGCGCCTCTGTTCGGGGGGGCACAGATACGCAGTATTTT.

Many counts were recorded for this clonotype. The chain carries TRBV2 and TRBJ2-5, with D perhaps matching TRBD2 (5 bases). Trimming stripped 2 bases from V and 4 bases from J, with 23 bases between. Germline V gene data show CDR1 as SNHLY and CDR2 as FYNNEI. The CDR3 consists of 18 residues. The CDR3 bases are TGTGCCAGCAGTGAACTATCTAGCATAGAGTGGTCGGGAGAGACCCAGTACTTC. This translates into CASSELSSIEWSGETQYF.

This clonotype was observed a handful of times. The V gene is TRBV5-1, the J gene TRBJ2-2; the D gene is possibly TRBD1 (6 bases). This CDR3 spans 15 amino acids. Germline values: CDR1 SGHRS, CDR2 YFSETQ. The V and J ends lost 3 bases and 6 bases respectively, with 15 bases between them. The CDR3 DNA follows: TGCGCCAGCAGCTCGTCGAACAGGGACGCCGGGGAGCTGTTTTTT. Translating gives CASSSSNRDAGELFF.

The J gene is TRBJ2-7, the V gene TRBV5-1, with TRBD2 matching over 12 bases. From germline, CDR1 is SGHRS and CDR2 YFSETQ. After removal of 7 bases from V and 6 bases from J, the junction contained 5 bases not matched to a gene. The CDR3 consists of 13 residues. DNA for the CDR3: TGCGCCAGCCGACTAGCGGGGGCTCTCGAGCAGTACTTC. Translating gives CASRLAGALEQYF. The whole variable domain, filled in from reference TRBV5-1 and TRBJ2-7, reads KAGVTQTPRYLIKTRGQQVTLSCSPISGHRSVSWYQQTPGQGLQFLFEYFSETQRNKGNFPGRFSGRQFSNSRSEMNVSTLELGDSALYLCASRLAGALEQYFGPGTRLTVT.

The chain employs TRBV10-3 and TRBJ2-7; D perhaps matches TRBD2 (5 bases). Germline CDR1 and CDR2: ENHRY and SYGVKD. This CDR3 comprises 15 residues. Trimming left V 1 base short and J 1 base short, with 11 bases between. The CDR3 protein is CAISELRAGSYEQYF. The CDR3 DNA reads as TGTGCCATCAGTGAGTTGCGGGCGGGTTCCTACGAGCAGTACTTC.

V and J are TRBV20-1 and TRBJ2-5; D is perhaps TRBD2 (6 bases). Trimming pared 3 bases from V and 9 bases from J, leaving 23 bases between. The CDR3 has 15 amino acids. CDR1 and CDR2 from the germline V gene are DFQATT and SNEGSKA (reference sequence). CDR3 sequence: CSARARLESGVAQYF. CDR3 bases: TGCAGTGCTAGGGCTAGACTAGAGTCTGGGGTGGCCCAGTACTTC.

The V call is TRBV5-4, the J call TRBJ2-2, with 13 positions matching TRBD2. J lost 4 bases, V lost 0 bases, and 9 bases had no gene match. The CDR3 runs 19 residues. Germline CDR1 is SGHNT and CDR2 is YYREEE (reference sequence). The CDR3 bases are TGTGCCAGCAGCTTGGGTGGACTAGCGGGAGTAGGGATCACCGGGGAGCTGTTTTTT. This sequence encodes CASSLGGLAGVGITGELFF.

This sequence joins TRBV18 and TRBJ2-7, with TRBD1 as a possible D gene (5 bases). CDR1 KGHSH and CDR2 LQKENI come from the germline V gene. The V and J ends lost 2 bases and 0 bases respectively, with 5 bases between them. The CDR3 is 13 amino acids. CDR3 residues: CASSPGASYEQYF. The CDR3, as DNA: TGTGCCAGCTCACCAGGGGCCTCCTACGAGCAGTACTTC. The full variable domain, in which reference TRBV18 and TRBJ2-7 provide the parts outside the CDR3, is NAGVMQNPRHLVRRRGQEARLRCSPMKGHSHVYWYRQLPEEGLKFMVYLQKENIIDESGMPKERFSAEFPKEGPSILRIQQVVRGDSAAYFCASSPGASYEQYFGPGTRLTVT.